This section outlines one TCR beta chain sequence together with its context. Method: immunoSEQ multiplex PCR; TCRdb's copy keeps in-frame clones and lacks some. The sample holds approximately 500,000 clones, less than 96% seen once. The data are from a study of shared clonotypes between healthy human individuals. The CDR3 has 14 residues. The germline V gene encodes CDR1 MGHRA and CDR2 YSYEKL. The receptor was isolated from a woman in her thirties in good health. Source material: naive CD4+ T cells sorted from blood. Subset of the sample: CD45RA+ positively selected. This chain joins TRBV4-1 and TRBJ2-5; the D is unclear. The DNA end is more similar to TRBJ2-7, so the J call may be wrong. The CDR3 DNA reads TGCGCCAGCAGCCAGAACTACGTAACCTACGAGCAGTACTTC. Encoded protein: CASSQNYVTYEQYF.